This TCR beta chain was retrieved from a study of blood T cell repertoires in COVID-19. The CDR3 runs 15 residues. After removal of 8 bases from V and 8 bases from J, the junction contained 9 bases not matched to a gene. Germline lookup yields CDR1 SGHNT and CDR2 YENEEA. Per the authors' pipeline: Estimation of nucleated cell counts was performed using reference gene primer amplification. The table came from immunoSEQ multiplex PCR; TCRdb's copy has only in-frame clones and leaves some out. Clone size and V and J calls were adopted from that table, with D and trimming inferred from the DNA. The sample yields under 200,000 clones, roughly 84% seen once.

Sequenced input: peripheral blood. V gene TRBV11-3 combines with J gene TRBJ2-3; 14 bases fit TRBD2. The origin of this receptor is a man aged 45 to 65 with active or convalescent COVID-19. CDR3 DNA sequence: TGTGCCAGCGCTATCGGGACTAGCGGGAGTGCTACGCAGTATTTT. Its protein is CASAIGTSGSATQYF. The full variable domain, its missing parts supplied by reference TRBV11-3 and TRBJ2-3, is EAGVVQSPRYKIIEKKQPVAFWCNPISGHNTLYWYLQNLGQGPELLIRYENEEAVDDSQLPKDRFSAERLKGVDSTLKIQPAELGDSAVYLCASAIGTSGSATQYFGPGTRLTVL.